These 23 T cell receptor beta chains were all obtained from the same sample, sequenced in a study of untreated major depressive disorder. Using immunoSEQ multiplex PCR, the repertoire was profiled, and TCRdb retains in-frame clones only, with some absent. The sample has 21,000 or so clones, more than 70% seen once; the top ten hold 4.5% to 6%. The specimen was CD4+ T cells from PBMCs. The receptors were gathered from a woman aged 25-40 years in good health.

The chain combines TRBV18 with TRBJ1-2, with D maybe TRBD1 (5 bases). CDR1 is KGHSH and CDR2 is LQKENI in the germline V gene. The length of the CDR3 is 13 residues. V dropped 0 bases and J dropped 3 bases, with 5 bases sitting between them. The CDR3 sequence: CASSPPGHYGYTF. The CDR3 DNA reads TGTGCCAGCTCACCACCGGGACACTATGGCTACACCTTC.

This chain connects TRBV28 to TRBJ1-1; D is uncertain. The germline CDR1 and CDR2 sequences are MDHEN and SYDVKM. This CDR3 has 15 amino acids. V was pared by 4 bases and J by 8 bases, with 20 bases between. Here the CDR3 DNA reads TGTGCCAGCAGTTCCCTGAGTGCGGGCCAGACAGAAGCTTTCTTT. This gives the protein CASSSLSAGQTEAFF.

The V gene is TRBV7-2, the J gene TRBJ2-5; D remains ambiguous. V was clipped by 3 bases and J by 2 bases, with 10 bases between them. CDR1 SGHTA and CDR2 FQGNSA come from the germline V gene. The CDR3 runs to 14 residues. The CDR3 is CASSFQDGQETQYF. The CDR3 DNA follows: TGTGCCAGCAGCTTCCAGGACGGACAAGAGACCCAGTACTTC.

The chain combines TRBV9 with TRBJ2-5; TRBD2 matches 8 bases. This CDR3 contains 16 residues. Trimming cost V 4 bases and J 4 bases; bases outside gene matches: 12. Germline V CDR1 and CDR2: SGDLS, YYNGEE. The CDR3 bases are TGTGCCAGCAGCCCCGGATTAACGGGGGGGCGAGAGACCCAGTACTTC. As protein: CASSPGLTGGRETQYF.

This chain uses TRBV5-1 with TRBJ1-1; tentative D call: TRBD1 (5 bases). CDR1 is SGHRS, CDR2 YFSETQ, per germline. Trimming removed 1 base from V and 2 bases from J, with 12 bases in between. The CDR3 loop spans 15 amino acids. CDR3 protein: CASSLMAGQNTEAFF. CDR3 coding DNA: TGCGCCAGCAGCTTGATGGCGGGGCAAAACACTGAAGCTTTCTTT. Full variable domain (missing parts from reference TRBV5-1 and TRBJ1-1): KAGVTQTPRYLIKTRGQQVTLSCSPISGHRSVSWYQQTPGQGLQFLFEYFSETQRNKGNFPGRFSGRQFSNSRSEMNVSTLELGDSALYLCASSLMAGQNTEAFFGQGTRLTVV.

The chain couples TRBV9 to TRBJ2-3; 13 bases match TRBD2. From germline, CDR1 is SGDLS and CDR2 YYNGEE. V gave up 3 bases and J gave up 4 bases; unmatched junction bases: 11. The CDR3 contains 18 residues. In DNA form, the CDR3 reads TGTGCCAGCAGCGACGGACTAGCGGGGGTCATCAGGGCAGATACGCAGTATTTT. Its protein is CASSDGLAGVIRADTQYF.

CDR3 region: CASSLAGQGETQYF. Written as DNA, the CDR3 is TGTGCCAGCAGCTTAGCCGGGCAGGGAGAGACCCAGTACTTC. The chain links TRBV7-9 to TRBJ2-5, with D perhaps matching TRBD1 (5 bases). Germline assignment: CDR1 SEHNR and CDR2 FQNEAQ (reference sequence). Trimming cost V 0 bases and J 4 bases, with 9 bases left between them. CDR3 size: 14 residues.

This clone was observed a handful of times. The chain joins TRBV19 to TRBJ1-5; D gene uncertain. V lost 7 bases to trimming and J lost 4 bases, with 8 bases between them. CDR1 and CDR2 from the germline V gene are LNHDA and SQIVND (reference sequence). This CDR3 has 12 residues. Written as DNA, the CDR3 is TGTGCCAGTACCTACCCAAATCAGCCCCAGCATTTT. Translation: CASTYPNQPQHF.

The chain combines TRBV7-8 with TRBJ1-1, with D possibly matching TRBD1 (5 bases). CDR1 is SGHVS, CDR2 FQNEAQ, per germline. Trimming stripped 0 bases from V and 3 bases from J, with 11 bases between. The CDR3 loop spans 15 amino acids. The CDR3 sequence: CASSLARGWDTEAFF. The CDR3 coding sequence is TGTGCCAGCAGCTTAGCGAGGGGCTGGGACACTGAAGCTTTCTTT. Based on the CDR3 plus reference TRBV7-8 and TRBJ1-1, the full variable domain is GAGVSQSPRYKVAKRGQDVALRCDPISGHVSLFWYQQALGQGPEFLTYFQNEAQLDKSGLPSDRFFAERPEGSVSTLKIQRTQQEDSAVYLCASSLARGWDTEAFFGQGTRLTVV.

The chain carries TRBV7-9 and TRBJ1-6; D possibly corresponds to TRBD1 (6 bases). In germline, CDR1 is SEHNR, CDR2 FQNEAQ (reference sequence). The V end was cut by 2 bases, the J end by 6 bases, with 14 bases between. There are 16 residues in the CDR3. In nucleotides, the CDR3 is TGTGCCAGCAGCTTATTGGGGGGCCGGGGTAATTCACCCCTCCACTTT. It codes for CASSLLGGRGNSPLHF.

The chain joins TRBV5-4 to TRBJ1-2, with D perhaps matching TRBD1 (5 bases). Per germline, CDR1 SGHNT and CDR2 YYREEE (reference sequence). With 0 bases removed from V and 2 bases from J, the gap between germline ends came to 11 bases. This CDR3 has 15 amino acids. DNA for the CDR3: TGTGCCAGCAGCTTGGGAGGGGCACCCAACTATGGCTACACCTTC. Translation: CASSLGGAPNYGYTF.

This clone was picked up a small number of times. The DNA for the CDR3 is TGTGCCAGCACCTTGGTTGGTACCTACGAGCAGTACTTC. Amino acids: CASTLVGTYEQYF. This sequence joins TRBV27 and TRBJ2-7; D unclear. Germline V lookup: CDR1 MNHEY, CDR2 SMNVEV (reference sequence). There are 13 residues in the CDR3. The V end was cut by 7 bases, the J end by 2 bases, with 12 bases between.

V gene TRBV5-1 combines with J gene TRBJ2-7, with a tentative D call TRBD1 (6 bases). Germline CDR1 and CDR2: SGHRS and YFSETQ. The CDR3 loop spans 14 amino acids. V was trimmed by 4 bases and J by 5 bases, leaving 16 bases between them. The CDR3 DNA is TGCGCCAGCAGCGGGGGACATGGATTGGACGAGCAGTACTTC. It codes for CASSGGHGLDEQYF.

CDR3 nucleotides: TGTGCCAGTTCTGATACAGGGCTTAATGAAAAACTGTTTTTT. Residues: CASSDTGLNEKLFF. V and J are TRBV6-1 and TRBJ1-4; TRBD1 might be the D (6 bases). The CDR3 runs to 14 residues. V lost 9 bases and J lost 4, with 15 bases in between. Germline assignment: CDR1 MNHNS and CDR2 SASEGT.

The CDR3 loop reads CASSPYGVLNQPQHF. The CDR3 DNA reads TGTGCCAGCTCACCATACGGAGTCCTAAATCAGCCCCAGCATTTT. This rearrangement joins TRBV18 to TRBJ1-5; D gene ambiguous. CDR1 KGHSH and CDR2 LQKENI come from the germline V gene. Trimming shortened V by 2 bases and J by 4 bases, and 12 bases separated the two germline ends. The CDR3 spans 15 residues. The variable domain in full, completed from reference TRBV18 and TRBJ1-5, reads NAGVMQNPRHLVRRRGQEARLRCSPMKGHSHVYWYRQLPEEGLKFMVYLQKENIIDESGMPKERFSAEFPKEGPSILRIQQVVRGDSAAYFCASSPYGVLNQPQHFGDGTRLSIL.

This clone was picked up a small number of times. The rearrangement joins TRBV11-1 to TRBJ2-2; 11 positions agree with TRBD1. Germline trimming cut 7 bases from V and 3 bases from J; bases unmatched to any gene: 13. CDR3 length equals 18 residues. From germline, CDR1 is SGHAT and CDR2 FQDESV (reference sequence). As DNA, the CDR3 is TGTGCCAGCACCCGGATGCCCGGGACAGGGGGAGACACCGGGGAGCTGTTTTTT. Translating it yields CASTRMPGTGGDTGELFF.

This clone was seen only a few times. This chain connects TRBV18 to TRBJ2-5, with 7 bases matching TRBD1. CDR1 and CDR2 (germline): KGHSH, LQKENI. V dropped 6 bases and J dropped 2; count of bases not matched to a gene: 6. This CDR3 is built from 14 residues. CDR3 residues: CASSPGTAQETQYF. In DNA form, the CDR3 reads TGTGCCAGCTCCCCCGGGACAGCGCAAGAGACCCAGTACTTC.

This clone occurred a few times. The gene calls are TRBV28 and TRBJ2-7, with TRBD2 as a possible D gene (6 bases). V was cut by 5 bases and J by 3 bases, with 11 bases left in between. The CDR3 contains 13 residues. CDR1 is MDHEN and CDR2 is SYDVKM in the germline V gene. The CDR3 sequence is CASSLGTFYEQYF. DNA for the CDR3: TGTGCCAGCAGTCTCGGGACTTTCTACGAGCAGTACTTC.

The DNA of the CDR3 is TGCGCCAGCAGCCAAGTAGCGCCGAACACTGAAGCTTTCTTT. This sequence encodes CASSQVAPNTEAFF. The rearrangement joins TRBV4-1 to TRBJ1-1; no clear D gene. The CDR3 covers 14 residues. Germline V gives CDR1 MGHRA, CDR2 YSYEKL. V was shortened by 1 base and J by 1 base, with 7 bases between the two germline ends.

This chain joins TRBV27 and TRBJ2-3; D gene ambiguous. CDR3 length: 12 residues. Germline CDR1 MNHEY, CDR2 SMNVEV (reference sequence). With 8 bases removed from V and 1 base from J, the gap between germline ends came to 7 bases. The CDR3 loop is CASGWGTDTQYF. In DNA form, the CDR3 reads TGTGCCAGCGGGTGGGGCACAGATACGCAGTATTTT.

The chain uses TRBV11-2 and TRBJ1-1; a weak D match, TRBD1 (5 bases). This CDR3 spans 13 amino acids. Trimming removed 8 bases from V and 0 bases from J, with 10 bases in between. Germline V lookup: CDR1 SGHAT, CDR2 FQNNGV. DNA for the CDR3: TGTGCCAGCGCCCAGGGATTGAACACTGAAGCTTTCTTT. Translated: CASAQGLNTEAFF.

CDR3 protein: CASSTGTPAEQYF. The CDR3 DNA reads TGTGCCAGCAGTACAGGGACCCCGGCCGAGCAGTACTTC. The rearrangement links TRBV28 to TRBJ2-7; tentative D call: TRBD1 (6 bases). Trimming cost V 5 bases and J 6 bases, with 14 bases left between them. Germline V gene lookup returns CDR1 MDHEN and CDR2 SYDVKM. The CDR3 is made up of 13 amino acids. The full variable domain, in which reference TRBV28 and TRBJ2-7 provide the parts outside the CDR3, is DVKVTQSSRYLVKRTGEKVFLECVQDMDHENMFWYRQDPGLGLRLIYFSYDVKMKEKGDIPEGYSVSREKKERFSLILESASTNQTSMYLCASSTGTPAEQYFGPGTRLTVT.

This sequence joins TRBV6-6 and TRBJ1-2; 8 bases align to TRBD1. V shed 7 bases and J 9 bases; nucleotides not matched to a gene: 7. The germline CDR1 and CDR2 sequences are MNHNY and SVGAGI (reference sequence). The CDR3 length is 12 residues. DNA for the CDR3: TGTGCCAGCACTCCGGGACAGGCGAGCTACACCTTC. Amino acids: CASTPGQASYTF.